A selection of T cell receptor beta chains follows, all from one sample in a study of T cell changes during pregnancy in multiple sclerosis. Data came from immunoSEQ multiplex PCR; TCRdb stores just in-frame clones and leaves some out. The data hold about 57,000 clones, with approximately 90% observed a single time. The sequences come from peripheral blood, collected after pregnancy. The receptor source for this set is a female donor in good health, enrolled as a control in a pregnancy study. CDR3s include the opening cysteine and the closing phenylalanine or tryptophan. The D gene is left open where the match is weak. Some rows have no size entry. The others give once, few or many, or a class for an expanded clone.

few | TRBD1 | TRBJ1-2 | TRBV10-3 | 14 | TGTGCCATCAGTATCGACAGGGGGAACTATGGCTACACCTTC | CAISIDRGNYGYTF
. | TRBD2 | TRBJ2-1 | TRBV28 | 17 | TGTGCCAGCAGTCCATTCTCGACTAGCGCGCTTTACAATGAGCAGTTCTTC | CASSPFSTSALYNEQFF
. | . | TRBJ1-1 | TRBV6-5 | 11 | TGTGCCAGCATCAACAAGGGGGAAGCTTTCTTT | CASINKGEAFF
. | TRBD2 | TRBJ2-5 | TRBV29-1 | 15 | TGCAGCGTTGTGGGGACTAGCGGGGGGCAAGAGACCCAGTACTTC | CSVVGTSGGQETQYF
. | TRBD1 | TRBJ2-2 | TRBV5-1 | 16 | TGCGCCAGCAGCCCGGGACAGGGCCCGAGGACCGGGGAGCTGTTTTTT | CASSPGQGPRTGELFF
. | TRBD1 | TRBJ1-2 | TRBV11-1 | 14 | TGTGCCAGCAGCTTGACAGGGTTCAACTATGGCTACACCTTC | CASSLTGFNYGYTF
. | . | TRBJ1-5 | TRBV7-2 | 16 | TGTGCCAGCAGCTTAGTGGGGGGGGAAGGCAATCAGCCCCAGCATTTT | CASSLVGGEGNQPQHF
. | TRBD1 | TRBJ2-5 | TRBV5-6 | 15 | TGTGCCAGCAGCTGGGGGACAGGGGGCCAAGAGACCCAGTACTTC | CASSWGTGGQETQYF
once | . | TRBJ1-2 | TRBV28 | 15 | TGTGCCAGCAGTAGAGACCTTACAGCTAACTATGGCTACACCTTC | CASSRDLTANYGYTF
once | . | TRBJ1-2 | TRBV28 | 14 | TGTGCCAGCAGTTTTGTGTCAGGACTTTATGGCTACACCTTC | CASSFVSGLYGYTF
large | TRBD2 | TRBJ2-3 | TRBV7-9 | 18 | TGTGCCAGCAGCCCGCCATCCAGACTAGCGGGGGACACAGATACGCAGTATTTT | CASSPPSRLAGDTDTQYF
once | . | TRBJ2-2 | TRBV6-6 | 12 | TGTGCCAGCAGTCTACAGGACGGGGAGCTGTTTTTT | CASSLQDGELFF
. | TRBD1 | TRBJ2-7 | TRBV7-2 | 15 | TGTGCCAGCAGCTTGAACCGGGACAGGTCCTACGAGCAGTACTTC | CASSLNRDRSYEQYF
. | . | TRBJ1-2 | TRBV10-3 | 13 | TGTGCCCTAGGGAGGGGATTCGGATATGGCTACACCTTC | CALGRGFGYGYTF
. | TRBD1 | TRBJ1-4 | TRBV6-5 | 14 | TGTGCCAGCAGTTACGACAGGGGGGTTGAAAAACTGTTTTTT | CASSYDRGVEKLFF
. | . | TRBJ2-1 | TRBV28 | 15 | TGTGCCAGCAGTTTGGACAGCGCAGCGTTCAATGAGCAGTTCTTC | CASSLDSAAFNEQFF
. | . | TRBJ2-7 | TRBV6-6 | 13 | TGTGCCAGCAGTCACCGGTCCGCCTACGAGCAGTACTTC | CASSHRSAYEQYF
. | TRBD1 | TRBJ1-5 | TRBV19 | 15 | TGTGCCAGTAGTATATGGGGACAGGTGAATCAGCCCCAGCATTTT | CASSIWGQVNQPQHF
. | TRBD1 | TRBJ1-6 | TRBV4-3 | 14 | TGCGCCAGCAGCCACGGGACAGGGGGTTCACCCCTCCACTTT | CASSHGTGGSPLHF
. | . | TRBJ1-2 | TRBV10-3 | 11 | TGTGCCATCTCAGGGAACAGTGGCTACACCTTC | CAISGNSGYTF
once | TRBD1 | TRBJ2-7 | TRBV14 | 14 | TGTGCCAGCAGCCGATCGGGACAGGGCTACGAGCAGTACTTC | CASSRSGQGYEQYF
. | TRBD2 | TRBJ2-7 | TRBV6-6 | 14 | TGTGCCAGCAGTTACTCTCGGGGGGGGAACGAGCAGTACTTC | CASSYSRGGNEQYF
. | . | TRBJ2-5 | TRBV11-3 | 15 | TGTGCCAGCAGCTTAAATGGTGCGGGGAGAGAGACCCAGTACTTC | CASSLNGAGRETQYF
few | TRBD2 | TRBJ2-1 | TRBV7-9 | 16 | TGTGCCAGCAGCTTAGAAGGGCGGGAGGGCTACAATGAGCAGTTCTTC | CASSLEGREGYNEQFF